Each of the 7 T cell receptor beta chains below was sequenced from the same sample in a study of blood T cell repertoires in COVID-19. The assay was immunoSEQ multiplex PCR, and TCRdb's table has in-frame clones only and misses some. The data hold over 250,000 clones, with 75% to 90% observed a single time. What was sequenced was PBMCs or T cells enriched from blood (not recorded which). These receptor sequences come from a woman aged 18-29 years who had recovered from COVID-19.

The chain couples TRBV6-5 to TRBJ2-7; D may be TRBD2 (6 bases). V lost 2 bases and J lost 0, with 8 bases in between. The CDR3 has 14 residues. The germline CDR1 and CDR2 sequences are MNHEY and SVGAGI. CDR3 DNA: TGTGCCAGCAGTTACGACGGGAGCTCCTACGAGCAGTACTTC. As protein: CASSYDGSSYEQYF.

The chain employs TRBV28 and TRBJ1-5; possibly TRBD1 for D (5 bases). This CDR3 has 15 amino acids. Trimming cost V 3 bases and J 3 bases, with 12 bases left between them. Germline values: CDR1 MDHEN, CDR2 SYDVKM. Here the CDR3 reads CASSFGQGFNQPQHF. For the CDR3, the DNA is TGTGCCAGCAGTTTTGGCCAGGGCTTCAATCAGCCCCAGCATTTT. Combining the CDR3 with reference TRBV28 and TRBJ1-5 gives the whole variable domain DVKVTQSSRYLVKRTGEKVFLECVQDMDHENMFWYRQDPGLGLRLIYFSYDVKMKEKGDIPEGYSVSREKKERFSLILESASTNQTSMYLCASSFGQGFNQPQHFGDGTRLSIL.

CDR3 DNA sequence: TGTGCCAGCTCACCTATAGCGGGGATCGACAATGAGCAGTTCTTC. It specifies CASSPIAGIDNEQFF. V usage is TRBV18 and J usage is TRBJ2-1; 8 bases match TRBD2. The germline V gene has CDR1 KGHSH and CDR2 LQKENI. The junction had 6 bases not matched to a gene; V was cut back by 3 bases and J by 5 bases. This CDR3 region has 15 residues.

V gene TRBV14 combines with J gene TRBJ1-1; D uncertain. Germline V gene lookup returns CDR1 SGHDN and CDR2 FVKESK. Trimming left V 0 bases short and J 3 bases short, with 14 bases between. The length of the CDR3 is 16 residues. The DNA for the CDR3 is TGTGCCAGCAGCCAAGAACCCCAATGGAGGGACACTGAAGCTTTCTTT. Protein product: CASSQEPQWRDTEAFF.

The J gene is TRBJ2-1, the V gene TRBV3-1 (or the pseudogene TRBV3-2), with D tentatively TRBD2 (6 bases). Looked up from germline, CDR1 is LGHDT and CDR2 is YNNKEL (reference sequence). With 2 bases removed from V and 7 bases from J, the gap between germline ends came to 12 bases. CDR3 length equals 14 residues. The CDR3 loop is CASSQSTRPNEQFF. The CDR3 coding sequence is TGTGCCAGCAGCCAATCGACTAGGCCGAATGAGCAGTTCTTC.

The chain is built from TRBV6-1 and TRBJ1-2, with D perhaps TRBD1 (6 bases). The germline V and J ends were trimmed by 3 bases and 6 bases, with 11 bases remaining between them. This CDR3 comprises 13 residues. Germline CDR1 and CDR2: MNHNS and SASEGT. CDR3 sequence: CASSDDRLDGYTF. The CDR3 DNA is TGTGCCAGCAGTGACGACAGGTTAGATGGCTACACCTTC.

V is TRBV5-1 and J is TRBJ2-3; tentatively, D is TRBD2 (7 bases). This CDR3 has 18 residues. Trimming removed 0 bases at V and 6 bases at J, with 23 bases between. Germline CDR1 SGHRS, CDR2 YFSETQ. CDR3 in DNA: TGCGCCAGCAGCTTGGAGGTGGCGGGGGCGACCCAGGTCGATACGCAGTATTTT. Translating it yields CASSLEVAGATQVDTQYF. The variable domain in full, completed from reference TRBV5-1 and TRBJ2-3, reads KAGVTQTPRYLIKTRGQQVTLSCSPISGHRSVSWYQQTPGQGLQFLFEYFSETQRNKGNFPGRFSGRQFSNSRSEMNVSTLELGDSALYLCASSLEVAGATQVDTQYFGPGTRLTVL.